Reported below is one TCR beta chain. No antigen is known for it. One base away there is no much larger clone; base qualities are not given. The entry originates in a study of identical twins (dated by TCRdb to about 2016). Context from the whole study: The study deep-sequenced TCR alpha and beta repertoires from monozygotic twins, unrelated adults of various ages and cord blood to test whether fetal clonotypes persist. Replicate twin experiments were performed at different times using different library preparation protocols to rule out contamination. Paper-wide results and their limitations: Out-of-frame TCR alpha sequences shared between twins showed an excess of low generation-probability sequences compared with coincidental sharing between unrelated individuals. Invariant T cells such as MAIT and iNKT could partly confound zero-insertion analyses, though diverse VJ usage argued against this for most clonotypes. Fewer insertions were carried by abundant cord blood beta clonotypes, a similar but weaker trend appeared in young adult naive repertoires, and no such trend appeared in memory repertoires. In beta out-of-frame sequences, excess twin sharing was weaker, because having fewer shared sequences lowered the signal-to-noise ratio. Conclusions relied on cross-sectional statistical analysis, since the same donors could not be followed over many years. Recombination models systematically underestimated out-of-frame TCR alpha sharing in monozygotic twins but agreed with sharing between unrelated individuals.

Every donor in the study was a healthy Caucasian. Three pairs of female monozygotic twins, all aged roughly 18 to 29 years, made up the twin cohort. Peripheral blood mononuclear cells were the source from which RNA for the TCR libraries was isolated. Receptor libraries were prepared by 5' RACE. This sample was sequenced with an Illumina HiSeq 2000. A universal primer binding site was introduced by template switching, and a unique molecular identifier was present in the final cDNA, enabling accurate counting of TCR cDNA molecules. First-strand cDNA for TCR alpha and beta chains was synthesized from specific primers in the conserved constant-segment region. To control for contamination, every cDNA library carried two barcodes: a SMART-Mk sample barcode plus Illumina barcodes. Two successive PCR steps introduced TruSeq adapter sequences along with Illumina sample barcodes. Sequencing of the TCR alpha and beta cDNA libraries was done on the Illumina HiSeq platform using custom primers. In the source study's methods: MiGEC was used to process raw reads and extract unique molecular identifiers, and MiXCR was used to find CDR3 positions. Recombination models were inferred per individual with the repgenHMM and IGoR tools using an EM algorithm. Shared clonotype analysis was performed with the tcR package in R, normalizing sharing by the product of cloneset sizes. To study raw recombination without the effects of thymic and clonal selection, out-of-frame nonproductive sequences were analyzed. Using fastp at Q25 and MiXCR, TCRdb reprocessed the public reads and kept productive beta chains. Every CDR3 protein is listed once, alongside the most common genes and DNA of its rows. The V and J calls shown here were made by TCRdb, not taken from the authors' results. This sample comprises about 730,000 distinct CDR3 sequences, over 20% of them detected only once. The biggest ten clones account for about 4.3% of the sample.

The CDR3, cysteine through phenylalanine, is 13 amino acids long. The kept DNA is CDR3 alone, 39 bases in frame from the first base. In the germline V gene (reference sequence), CDR1 corresponds to SGHNT and CDR2 to YYREEE. A distance of 13 bases separates the germline ends of V and J, which lose 4 bases and 8 bases respectively. The sample was also linked to a second study, of T cells expressing NK-cell markers. As described in the second report: In sorted CD3+CD56+NKG2C+, CD3+CD56+NKG2C- and CD3+CD56-NKG2C+ T-cell subsets from several donors, TCR beta-chain repertoires were profiled. Of the eight sequenced donors, seven were found to be HCMV-seropositive and one was found to be HCMV-seronegative. To restrict sorting to alphabetaTCR-expressing T cells, an anti-gammadeltaTCR antibody was added in several experiments. In six donors, the dominant CD3+CD56+NKG2C+ clonotypes were among the top 10 CD8+ clonotypes and accounted for roughly 1.0-7.5% of CD8+ T cells. Those dominant clonotypes were again the most abundant among CD3+CD56-NKG2C+ cells in a handful of donors, at about 28.3-65%. Whether the expanded NKG2C-expressing T cell clones were specific for HCMV antigens was left unclear. All eight donors whose samples were sequenced were randomly selected healthy volunteers, three of them men and five women. To determine HCMV serostatus, a commercial ELISA kit was used to detect HCMV-specific IgG in serum. For six donors, bulk peripheral blood T-cell repertoires were also sequenced from unsorted PBMC. MIGEC handled demultiplexing of the reads and grouping by UMI, while MiTCR was used to assemble and quantify clonotypes. To exclude erroneous sequences, any TCR cDNA sequence not supported by at least two reads was discarded. The tcR package was used for downstream repertoire analysis, and clonotypes were matched between fractions using CDR3 nucleotide sequence together with V segment. VDJmatch was used to annotate antigen specificity against VDJdb, with one amino acid substitution in CDR3 permitted.

Sequenced: PBMCs. In this chain, TRBV5-4 is recombined with TRBJ2-1; the D segment cannot be called with confidence. The source of this sequence is a woman between 18 and 29 years old in good health. The DNA sequence is as follows: TGTGCCAGCAGCCGTGCGCTGACGGATGAGCAGTTCTTC. It is translated as CASSRALTDEQFF.